This T cell receptor beta chain was recorded in a study of beta chain features in type 1 diabetes (dated by TCRdb to between 2018 and 2020). With respect to the entire study: Patients and healthy donors did not differ in mean age, gender distribution, total cell number or subset yield. In the study, recently diagnosed type 1 diabetes patients and matched healthy donors were compared on the TCRB repertoires of their sorted circulating CD4+ T cell subsets. A total of roughly 100 million sorted cells were examined across all samples, and the number of cells per subset was strongly correlated with RNA yield. Whereas all 30 or so donors provided naive and central memory subsets, regulatory and stem cell-like memory subsets were isolated from just 8 patients and about 8 healthy donors. Broader findings and caveats from the paper: Type 1 diabetes patients showed a moderate but significant shortening of TCRB CDR3 length in all four CD4+ subsets. Shorter templates might have been favored by PCR, but patient and control samples were amplified and corrected together, so both groups would have been affected equally by any skew. Because small numbers of individuals were included in the HLA sub-analyses, any influence of HLA type on TCRB rearrangement was left unresolved. Because cDNA was sequenced instead of genomic DNA, highly expressing activated cells could be over-represented, though the groups showed no difference in activation or CD3 levels. Fewer insertions and more nucleotide deletions at VDJ recombination sites were observed in patients with type 1 diabetes, implying thymic rearrangement abnormalities. Naive, central memory and regulatory TCRB repertoires appeared to be more similar among patients than among healthy donors.

All of the isolated RNA was reverse transcribed with the High Capacity cDNA Reverse Transcription Kit, so expressed TCRB transcripts were sequenced. Deep immunoSEQ sequencing was performed on naive, central memory and regulatory T cell samples, with an average of about 3.57 million total reads per sample. Sorted cells were lysed in RLT buffer, and RNA was extracted using DNase-treated RNeasy Micro or Mini kits according to cell number. To prevent cross-contamination, each cell subset was processed individually, whereas patient and healthy donor samples were processed jointly. Using the immunoSEQ multiplex PCR, TCRB sequences were amplified from cDNA into 87-bp fragments spanning the CDR3 region. The amplicons were sequenced using the Illumina HiSeq platform. The paper's data handling went like this. Synthetic template baselines were used to correct PCR bias computationally, reads within Hamming distance 2 were collapsed together, and singletons that could not be merged were discarded. Reads were aligned against IMGT so that V, D and J genes, CDR3 length and insertions or deletions at six rearrangement sites could be assigned. Within each subset, clonotype counts were normalized to sorted cell number, and only after that were true diversity and Gini coefficients computed with the tcR R package. Repertoire sharing was quantified using the overlap coefficient calculated on TCRB nucleotide sequences. Out-of-frame TCRB sequences from naive cells were analyzed to stand in for the pre-selection repertoire. TCRdb holds this immuneACCESS table with in-frame rearrangements only. Some clones are missing; in checked studies, unresolved V genes explain under half, and the rest has no known cause. V and J calls and clone size are given by that table; D and trimming were obtained from the DNA. For this sample the table gives 350,000 to 450,000 clones, of which around an eighth were detected only once. The ten largest clones add up to 0.0095% to 0.013% of the sample.

About this clone: It lacks a known antigen. Base quality data are lacking; no much larger clone is found one base away.

A single peripheral blood draw of approximately 120 mL on average was collected from each donor into heparinised tubes. A BD FACSAria II was used to sort naive, central memory, regulatory and stem cell-like memory CD4+ T cells with a panel that included CD45RO, CCR7, CD25, CD127, CD95 and CD27. Every sorted population had a purity above 98%. Right away, PBMCs were isolated by Lymphoprep density gradient centrifugation and were stained directly, with no culture step. So that batch effects would be minimized, each experiment stained and sorted samples in pairs, pairing one healthy donor with one patient. The CDR3, from cysteine to phenylalanine, totals 17 residues. The kept DNA is CDR3 alone, 51 bases in frame from the first base. V loses 1 base, J loses 7 bases, and the germline ends lie 20 bases apart. CDR1 and CDR2, per the germline V gene (reference sequence), are SEHNR and FQNEAQ.

Sequencing input: naive CD4+ T cells from blood. The cell subset or site tag for this specimen amounts to: true naive CD4+ T cells. The V and J genes are TRBV7-9 and TRBJ1-5; 6 matching bases give a weak D call of TRBD1. This receptor was obtained from a woman between 18 and 29 years old with type 1 diabetes. CDR3 sequence: CASSLGSGDAFSQPQHF. DNA sequence: TGTGCCAGCAGCTTAGGATCAGGGGATGCGTTCAGCCAGCCCCAGCATTTT.